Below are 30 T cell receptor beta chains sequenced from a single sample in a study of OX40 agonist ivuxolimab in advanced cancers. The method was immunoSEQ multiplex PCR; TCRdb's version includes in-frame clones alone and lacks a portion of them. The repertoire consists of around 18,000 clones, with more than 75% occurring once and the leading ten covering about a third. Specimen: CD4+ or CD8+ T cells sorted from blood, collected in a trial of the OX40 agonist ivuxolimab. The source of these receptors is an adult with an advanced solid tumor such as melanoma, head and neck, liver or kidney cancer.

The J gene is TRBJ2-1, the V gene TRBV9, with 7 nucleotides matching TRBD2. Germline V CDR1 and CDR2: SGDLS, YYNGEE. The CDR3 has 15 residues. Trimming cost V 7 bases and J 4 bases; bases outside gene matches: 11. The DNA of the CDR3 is TGTGCCAGCGCCCAGCGGGAAAGCCTTTACAATGAGCAGTTCTTC. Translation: CASAQRESLYNEQFF.

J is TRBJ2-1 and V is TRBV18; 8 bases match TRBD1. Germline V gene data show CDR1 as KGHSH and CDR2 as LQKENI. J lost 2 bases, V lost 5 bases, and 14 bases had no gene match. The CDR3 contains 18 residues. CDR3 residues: CASSKDRANLLAYNEQFF. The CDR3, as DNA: TGTGCCAGCTCAAAGGACAGGGCCAACCTTCTAGCCTACAATGAGCAGTTCTTC.

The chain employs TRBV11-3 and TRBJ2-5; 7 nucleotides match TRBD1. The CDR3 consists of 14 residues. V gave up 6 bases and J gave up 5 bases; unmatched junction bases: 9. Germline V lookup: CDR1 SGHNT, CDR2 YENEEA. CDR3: CASSFRGLGETQYF. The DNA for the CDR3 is TGTGCCAGCAGTTTTAGGGGGCTTGGGGAGACCCAGTACTTC.

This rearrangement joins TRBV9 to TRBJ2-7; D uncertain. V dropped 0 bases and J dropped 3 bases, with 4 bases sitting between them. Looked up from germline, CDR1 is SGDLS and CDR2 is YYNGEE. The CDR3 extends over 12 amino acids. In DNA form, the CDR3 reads TGTGCCAGCAGCGTAGAGGGCTACGAGCAGTACTTC. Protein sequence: CASSVEGYEQYF.

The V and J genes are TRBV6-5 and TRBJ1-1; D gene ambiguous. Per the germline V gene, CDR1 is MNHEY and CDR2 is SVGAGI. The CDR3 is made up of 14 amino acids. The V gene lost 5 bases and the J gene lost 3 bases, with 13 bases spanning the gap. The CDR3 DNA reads TGTGCCAGCAGTGTCGCGGGAAGACACACTGAAGCTTTCTTT. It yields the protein CASSVAGRHTEAFF.

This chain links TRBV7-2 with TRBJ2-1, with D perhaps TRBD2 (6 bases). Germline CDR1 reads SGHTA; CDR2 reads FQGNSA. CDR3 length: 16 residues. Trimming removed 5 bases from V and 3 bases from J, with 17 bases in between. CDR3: CASSKEAGPVYNEQFF. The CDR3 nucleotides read TGTGCCAGCAGCAAAGAAGCGGGCCCCGTCTACAATGAGCAGTTCTTC.

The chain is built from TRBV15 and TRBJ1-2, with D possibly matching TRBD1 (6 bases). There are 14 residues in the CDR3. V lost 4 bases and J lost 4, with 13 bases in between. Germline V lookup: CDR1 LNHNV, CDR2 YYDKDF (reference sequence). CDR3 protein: CATSTDRYGYGYTF. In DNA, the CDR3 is TGTGCCACCAGCACAGACAGGTACGGCTATGGCTACACCTTC.

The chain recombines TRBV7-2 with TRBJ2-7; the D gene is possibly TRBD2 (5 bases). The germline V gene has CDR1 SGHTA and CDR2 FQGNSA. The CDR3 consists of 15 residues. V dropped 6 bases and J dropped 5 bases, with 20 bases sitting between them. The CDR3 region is CASRLGSSEGHEQYF. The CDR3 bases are TGTGCCAGCAGACTAGGATCCTCAGAAGGCCACGAGCAGTACTTC.

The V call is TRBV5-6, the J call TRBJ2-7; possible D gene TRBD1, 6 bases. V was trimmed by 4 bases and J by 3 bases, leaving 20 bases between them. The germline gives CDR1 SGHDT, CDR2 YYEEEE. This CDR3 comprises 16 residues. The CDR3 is CASSAIVVQGNYEQYF. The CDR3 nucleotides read TGTGCCAGCAGCGCAATAGTTGTACAGGGTAACTACGAGCAGTACTTC.

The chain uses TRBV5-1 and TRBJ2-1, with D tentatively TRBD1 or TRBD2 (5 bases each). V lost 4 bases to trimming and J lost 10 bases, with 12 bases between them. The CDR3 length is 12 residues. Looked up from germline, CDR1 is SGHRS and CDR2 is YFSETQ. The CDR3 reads CASSGFGTEQFF. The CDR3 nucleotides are TGCGCCAGCAGCGGATTCGGGACGGAGCAGTTCTTC. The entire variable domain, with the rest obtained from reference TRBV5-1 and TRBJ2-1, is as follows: KAGVTQTPRYLIKTRGQQVTLSCSPISGHRSVSWYQQTPGQGLQFLFEYFSETQRNKGNFPGRFSGRQFSNSRSEMNVSTLELGDSALYLCASSGFGTEQFFGPGTRLTVL.

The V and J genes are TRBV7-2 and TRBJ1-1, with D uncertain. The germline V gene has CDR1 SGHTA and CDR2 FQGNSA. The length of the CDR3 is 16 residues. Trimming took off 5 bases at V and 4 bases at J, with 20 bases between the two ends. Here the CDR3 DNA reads TGTGCCAGCAGCCCCGCCGGGAGCACGCTGGGCACTGAAGCTTTCTTT. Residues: CASSPAGSTLGTEAFF. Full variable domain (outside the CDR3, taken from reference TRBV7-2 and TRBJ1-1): GAGVSQSPSNKVTEKGKDVELRCDPISGHTALYWYRQSLGQGLEFLIYFQGNSAPDKSGLPSDRFSAERTGGSVSTLTIQRTQQEDSAVYLCASSPAGSTLGTEAFFGQGTRLTVV.

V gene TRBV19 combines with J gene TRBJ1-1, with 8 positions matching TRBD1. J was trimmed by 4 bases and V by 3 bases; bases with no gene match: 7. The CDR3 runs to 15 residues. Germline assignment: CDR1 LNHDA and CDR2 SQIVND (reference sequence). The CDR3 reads CASSIGQGSPTEAFF. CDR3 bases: TGTGCCAGTAGTATCGGACAGGGAAGCCCCACTGAAGCTTTCTTT.

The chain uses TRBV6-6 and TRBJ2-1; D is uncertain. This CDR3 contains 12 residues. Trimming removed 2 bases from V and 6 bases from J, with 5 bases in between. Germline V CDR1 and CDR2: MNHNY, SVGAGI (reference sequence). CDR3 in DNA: TGTGCCAGCAGTTACGTAGGCAATGAGCAGTTCTTC. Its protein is CASSYVGNEQFF.

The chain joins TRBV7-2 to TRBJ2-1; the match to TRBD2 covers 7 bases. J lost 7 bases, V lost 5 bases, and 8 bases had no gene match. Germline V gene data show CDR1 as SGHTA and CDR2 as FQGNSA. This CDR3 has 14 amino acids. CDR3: CASSPDHSGNEQFF. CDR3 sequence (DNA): TGTGCCAGCAGCCCCGACCATAGCGGGAATGAGCAGTTCTTC.

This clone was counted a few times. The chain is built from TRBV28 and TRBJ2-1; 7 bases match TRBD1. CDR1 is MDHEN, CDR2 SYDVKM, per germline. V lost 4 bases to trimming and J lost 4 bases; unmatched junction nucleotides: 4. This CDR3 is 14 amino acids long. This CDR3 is CASSSTGKYNEQFF. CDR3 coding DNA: TGTGCCAGCAGTTCGACAGGGAAATACAATGAGCAGTTCTTC.

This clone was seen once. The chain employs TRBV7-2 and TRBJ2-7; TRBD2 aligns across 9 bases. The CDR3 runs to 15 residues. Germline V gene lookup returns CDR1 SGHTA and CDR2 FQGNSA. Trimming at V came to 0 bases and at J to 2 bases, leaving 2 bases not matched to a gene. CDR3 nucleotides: TGTGCCAGCAGCTTAGCTAGCGGGAGCCCCTACGAGCAGTACTTC. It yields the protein CASSLASGSPYEQYF. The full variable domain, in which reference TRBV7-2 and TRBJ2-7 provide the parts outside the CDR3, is GAGVSQSPSNKVTEKGKDVELRCDPISGHTALYWYRQSLGQGLEFLIYFQGNSAPDKSGLPSDRFSAERTGGSVSTLTIQRTQQEDSAVYLCASSLASGSPYEQYFGPGTRLTVT.

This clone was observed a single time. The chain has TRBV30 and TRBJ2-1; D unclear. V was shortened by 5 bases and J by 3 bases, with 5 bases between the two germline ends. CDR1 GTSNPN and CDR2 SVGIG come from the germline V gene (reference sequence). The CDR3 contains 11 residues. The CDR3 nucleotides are TGTGCCTGGGGGGACTACAATGAGCAGTTCTTC. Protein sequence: CAWGDYNEQFF. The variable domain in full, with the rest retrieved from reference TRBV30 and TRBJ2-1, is SQTIHQWPATLVQPVGSPLSLECTVEGTSNPNLYWYRQAAGRGLQLLFYSVGIGQISSEVPQNLSASRPQDRQFILSSKKLLLSDSGFYLCAWGDYNEQFFGPGTRLTVL.

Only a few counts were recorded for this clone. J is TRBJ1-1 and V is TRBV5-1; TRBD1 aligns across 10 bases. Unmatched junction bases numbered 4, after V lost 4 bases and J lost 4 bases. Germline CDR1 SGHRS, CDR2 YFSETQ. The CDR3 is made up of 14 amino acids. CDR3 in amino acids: CASSDRGQTTEAFF. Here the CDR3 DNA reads TGCGCCAGCAGCGACAGGGGGCAGACCACTGAAGCTTTCTTT.

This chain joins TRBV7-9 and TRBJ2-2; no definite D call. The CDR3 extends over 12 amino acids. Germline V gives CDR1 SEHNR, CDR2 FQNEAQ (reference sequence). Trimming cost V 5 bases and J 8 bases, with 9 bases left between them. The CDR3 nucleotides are TGTGCCAGCAGCGCGGATGAAGGGGAGCTGTTTTTT. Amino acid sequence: CASSADEGELFF. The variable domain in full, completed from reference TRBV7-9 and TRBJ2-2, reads DTGVSQNPRHKITKRGQNVTFRCDPISEHNRLYWYRQTLGQGPEFLTYFQNEAQLEKSRLLSDRFSAERPKGSFSTLEIQRTEQGDSAMYLCASSADEGELFFGEGSRLTVL.

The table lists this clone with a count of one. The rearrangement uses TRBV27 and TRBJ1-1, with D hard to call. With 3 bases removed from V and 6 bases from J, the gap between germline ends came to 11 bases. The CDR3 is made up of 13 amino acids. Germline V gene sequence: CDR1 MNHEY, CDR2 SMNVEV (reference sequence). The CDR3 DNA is TGTGCCAGCAGTTTTAGGGAGTCGGCTGAAGCTTTCTTT. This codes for CASSFRESAEAFF.

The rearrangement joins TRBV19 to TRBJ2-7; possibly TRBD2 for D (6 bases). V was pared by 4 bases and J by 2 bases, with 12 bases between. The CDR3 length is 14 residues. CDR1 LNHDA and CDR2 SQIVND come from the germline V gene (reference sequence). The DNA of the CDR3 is TGTGCCAGTAGTAGAGGTAGCGGAACCTACGAGCAGTACTTC. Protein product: CASSRGSGTYEQYF.

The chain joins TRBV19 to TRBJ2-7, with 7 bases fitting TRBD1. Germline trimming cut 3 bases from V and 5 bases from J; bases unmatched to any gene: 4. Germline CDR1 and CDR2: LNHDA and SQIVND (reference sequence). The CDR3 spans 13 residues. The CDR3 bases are TGTGCCAGTAGTATCCACAGGGGCCACGAGCAGTACTTC. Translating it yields CASSIHRGHEQYF.

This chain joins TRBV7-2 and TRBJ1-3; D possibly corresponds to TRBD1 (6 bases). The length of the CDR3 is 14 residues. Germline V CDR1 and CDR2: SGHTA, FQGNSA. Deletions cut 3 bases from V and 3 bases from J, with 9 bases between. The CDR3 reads CASSFGGLGNTIYF. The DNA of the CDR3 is TGTGCCAGCAGCTTCGGGGGGCTTGGAAACACCATATATTTT.

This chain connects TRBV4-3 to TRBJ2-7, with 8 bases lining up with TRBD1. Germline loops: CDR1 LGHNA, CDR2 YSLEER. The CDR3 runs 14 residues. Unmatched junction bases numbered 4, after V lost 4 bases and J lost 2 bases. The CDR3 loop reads CASSLDRGTYEQYF. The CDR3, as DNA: TGCGCCAGCAGCCTTGACAGGGGTACCTACGAGCAGTACTTC.

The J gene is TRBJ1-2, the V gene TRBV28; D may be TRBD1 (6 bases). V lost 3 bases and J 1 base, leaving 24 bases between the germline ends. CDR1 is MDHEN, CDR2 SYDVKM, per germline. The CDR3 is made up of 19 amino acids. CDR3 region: CASSLVTVRATGDNYGYTF. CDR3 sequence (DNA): TGTGCCAGCAGTTTGGTAACGGTCAGAGCGACAGGAGATAACTATGGCTACACCTTC.

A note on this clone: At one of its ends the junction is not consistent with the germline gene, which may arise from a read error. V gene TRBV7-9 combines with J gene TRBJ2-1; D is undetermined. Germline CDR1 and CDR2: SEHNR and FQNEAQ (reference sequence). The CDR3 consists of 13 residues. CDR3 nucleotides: TGTGCCAGCAGATTAGACTCCTACAATGAGCAGTTCTTC. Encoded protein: CASRLDSYNEQFF.

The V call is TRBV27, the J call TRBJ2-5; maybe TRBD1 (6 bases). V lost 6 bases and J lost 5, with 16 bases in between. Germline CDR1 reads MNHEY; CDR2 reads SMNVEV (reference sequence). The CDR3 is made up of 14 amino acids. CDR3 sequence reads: CASRPGQPMETQYF. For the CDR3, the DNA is TGTGCCAGCAGACCCGGACAGCCGATGGAGACCCAGTACTTC.

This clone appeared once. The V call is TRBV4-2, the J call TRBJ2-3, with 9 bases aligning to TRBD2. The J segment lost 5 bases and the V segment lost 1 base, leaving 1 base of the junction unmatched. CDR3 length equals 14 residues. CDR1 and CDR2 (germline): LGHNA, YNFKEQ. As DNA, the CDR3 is TGTGCCAGCAGCCAAGGGACTAGCGAAGATACGCAGTATTTT. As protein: CASSQGTSEDTQYF.

In DNA form, the CDR3 reads TGTGCCAGCAGCTTAGATTCCAGGGAGAGAGGGTTGGATCAGCCCCAGCATTTT. It codes for CASSLDSRERGLDQPQHF. The V call is TRBV7-7, the J call TRBJ1-5; possible D gene TRBD1, 5 bases. With 1 base removed from V and 5 bases from J, the gap between germline ends came to 21 bases. This CDR3 has 18 amino acids. Germline-derived CDR1 and CDR2 are SSHAT and FNYEAQ (reference sequence).

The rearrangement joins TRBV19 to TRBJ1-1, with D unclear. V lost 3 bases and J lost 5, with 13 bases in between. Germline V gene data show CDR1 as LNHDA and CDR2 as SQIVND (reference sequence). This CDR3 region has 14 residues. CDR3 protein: CASSIMAGKTEAFF. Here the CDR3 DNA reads TGTGCCAGTAGTATTATGGCCGGGAAGACTGAAGCTTTCTTT.